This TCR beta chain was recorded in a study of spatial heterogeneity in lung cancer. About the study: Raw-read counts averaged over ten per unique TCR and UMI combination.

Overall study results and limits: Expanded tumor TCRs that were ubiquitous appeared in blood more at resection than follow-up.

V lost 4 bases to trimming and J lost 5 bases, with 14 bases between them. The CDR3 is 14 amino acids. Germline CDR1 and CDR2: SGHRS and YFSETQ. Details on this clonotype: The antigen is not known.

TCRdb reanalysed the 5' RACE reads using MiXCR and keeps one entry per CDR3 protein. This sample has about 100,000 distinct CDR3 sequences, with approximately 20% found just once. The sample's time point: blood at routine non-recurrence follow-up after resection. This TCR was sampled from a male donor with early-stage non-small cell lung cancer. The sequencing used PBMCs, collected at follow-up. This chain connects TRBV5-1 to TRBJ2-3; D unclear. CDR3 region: CASSLSPGEDTQYF. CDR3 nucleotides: TGCGCCAGCAGCCTATCGCCCGGCGAAGATACGCAGTATTTT.